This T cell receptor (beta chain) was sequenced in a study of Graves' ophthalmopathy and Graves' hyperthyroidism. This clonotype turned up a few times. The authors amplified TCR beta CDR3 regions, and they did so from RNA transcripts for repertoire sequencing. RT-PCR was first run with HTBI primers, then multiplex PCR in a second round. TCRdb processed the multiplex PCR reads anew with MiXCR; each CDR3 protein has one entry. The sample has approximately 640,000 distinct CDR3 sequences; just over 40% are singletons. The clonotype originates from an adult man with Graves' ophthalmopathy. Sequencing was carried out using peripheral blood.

The CDR3 DNA is TGTGCCAGCCCCGGGACAGATTCCTACGAGCAGTACTTC. Its protein product is CASPGTDSYEQYF. The V call is TRBV10-3, the J call TRBJ2-7; 7 bases align to TRBD1. CDR3 length: 13 amino acids. The V gene end was trimmed by 10 bases and the J gene end by 1 base; junction bases not matched to a gene: 7. Germline lookup yields CDR1 ENHRY and CDR2 SYGVKD.